Presented here are 25 T cell receptor beta chains from one specimen sequenced in a study of beta chain features in type 1 diabetes. Expressed TCRB transcripts were sequenced because the entire RNA isolate underwent reverse transcription. Using immunoSEQ multiplex PCR, the repertoire was profiled, and TCRdb retains in-frame clones only, with some absent. This repertoire shows approximately 470,000 clones, approximately 28% found once; its top ten account for 0.065%. The sample was naive CD4+ T cells from blood. All receptors come from a man aged 18 to 30 in good health.

This clone was observed a handful of times. CDR3 region: CAWRGVGIVQETQYF. The CDR3 nucleotides are TGTGCCTGGAGAGGGGTGGGAATAGTCCAAGAGACCCAGTACTTC. The rearrangement uses TRBV30 and TRBJ2-5; D might be TRBD1 (5 bases). The V gene's germline CDR1 is GTSNPN and CDR2 SVGIG (reference sequence). The V end was cut by 3 bases, the J end by 1 base, with 15 bases between. The CDR3 is 15 amino acids.

The chain carries TRBV7-2 and TRBJ2-5; 9 bases align to TRBD2. V lost 1 base and J lost 2; bases outside the gene matches: 2. In germline, CDR1 is SGHTA, CDR2 FQGNSA. This CDR3 comprises 15 residues. The CDR3 protein is CASSLGGRGQETQYF. The CDR3 bases are TGTGCCAGCAGCTTAGGCGGGAGGGGTCAAGAGACCCAGTACTTC.

This clone was detected only a few times. V is TRBV5-1 and J is TRBJ2-3, with D possibly matching TRBD1 (6 bases). CDR1 is SGHRS, CDR2 YFSETQ, per germline. CDR3 length: 13 residues. V lost 2 bases and J lost 4, with 8 bases in between. DNA of the CDR3: TGCGCCAGCAGCTTCGAGGGGGCAGATACGCAGTATTTT. It specifies CASSFEGADTQYF.

There are a few counts of this clone. The CDR3 reads CASSYRDRGQYEQYF. The CDR3 DNA sequence: TGTGCCAGCAGTTACCGGGACAGGGGCCAATACGAGCAGTACTTC. The rearrangement links TRBV6-5 to TRBJ2-7, with TRBD1 matching over 10 bases. The CDR3 is made up of 15 amino acids. CDR1 and CDR2 from the germline V gene are MNHEY and SVGAGI. J gave up 4 bases and V 2 bases, and 5 bases lay outside the gene matches.

The rearrangement joins TRBV5-6 to TRBJ1-1; no clear D gene. Germline V CDR1 and CDR2: SGHDT, YYEEEE. The CDR3 spans 14 residues. V gave up 3 bases and J gave up 0 bases, with 9 bases separating them. The chain's CDR3 is CASSSGALNTEAFF. CDR3 coding DNA: TGTGCCAGCAGCTCGGGCGCCTTGAACACTGAAGCTTTCTTT. Full variable domain (outside the CDR3, taken from reference TRBV5-6 and TRBJ1-1): DAGVTQSPTHLIKTRGQQVTLRCSPKSGHDTVSWYQQALGQGPQFIFQYYEEEERQRGNFPDRFSGHQFPNYSSELNVNALLLGDSALYLCASSSGALNTEAFFGQGTRLTVV.

This clone was counted a few times. The rearrangement links TRBV7-9 to TRBJ2-3, with D possibly TRBD2 on 6 matching bases. CDR1 is SEHNR, CDR2 FQNEAQ, per germline (reference sequence). V lost 1 base and J 6 bases, leaving 14 bases between the germline ends. This CDR3 has 15 residues. CDR3 residues: CASSLGTTSSDTQYF. The CDR3 DNA reads as TGTGCCAGCAGCTTAGGGACTACTTCTTCGGATACGCAGTATTTT.

The CDR3 reads CAISADRAATFNQPQHF. Written as DNA, the CDR3 is TGTGCCATCAGTGCCGATAGGGCAGCTACTTTCAATCAGCCCCAGCATTTT. This chain uses TRBV10-3 with TRBJ1-5, with unresolved D. V dropped 4 bases and J dropped 3 bases, with 19 bases sitting between them. There are 17 residues in the CDR3. Germline-derived CDR1 and CDR2 are ENHRY and SYGVKD.

The chain has TRBV7-2 and TRBJ1-5, with no clear D. The CDR3 totals 12 residues. Trimming removed 2 bases from V and 7 bases from J, with 6 bases in between. Per germline, CDR1 SGHTA and CDR2 FQGNSA. CDR3 residues: CASSLNGQPQHF. The CDR3 region has the DNA TGTGCCAGCAGCTTAAATGGGCAGCCCCAGCATTTT.

CDR3 region: CASSSGFPNYGYTF. CDR3 nucleotides: TGCGCCAGCAGTTCGGGCTTCCCTAACTATGGCTACACCTTC. The chain couples TRBV10-2 to TRBJ1-2, with no clear D. Trimming shortened V by 5 bases and J by 0 bases, and 10 bases separated the two germline ends. Germline CDR1 reads WSHSY; CDR2 reads SAAADI. This CDR3 has 14 amino acids.

This rearrangement joins TRBV28 to TRBJ2-3; tentatively, D is TRBD2 (6 bases). Germline V gives CDR1 MDHEN, CDR2 SYDVKM. With 7 bases removed from V and 1 base from J, the gap between germline ends came to 15 bases. The CDR3 contains 15 residues. The CDR3 protein is CASTSRGEGTDTQYF. As DNA, the CDR3 is TGTGCCAGCACCTCCCGCGGGGAGGGCACAGATACGCAGTATTTT.

The chain couples TRBV5-4 to TRBJ2-5; TRBD2 matches 7 bases. V lost 4 bases, J lost 0 bases, and 9 bases stayed unmatched. This CDR3 is 16 amino acids long. Germline V CDR1 and CDR2: SGHNT, YYREEE (reference sequence). The CDR3 is CASSPILAEYQETQYF. CDR3 nucleotides: TGTGCCAGCAGCCCCATCCTAGCGGAGTACCAAGAGACCCAGTACTTC.

This chain uses TRBV10-2 with TRBJ2-3, with 9 nucleotides matching TRBD2. Germline trimming cut 6 bases from V and 2 bases from J; bases unmatched to any gene: 3. Looked up from germline, CDR1 is WSHSY and CDR2 is SAAADI. CDR3 length equals 14 residues. CDR3 sequence (DNA): TGCGCCAGCAGGCTAGCGGGGAACACAGATACGCAGTATTTT. It codes for CASRLAGNTDTQYF.

This clone was observed a few times. The CDR3 DNA reads as TGTGCCACCCAGAGCGGGAGCGCCACCTACGAGCAGTACTTC. The encoded protein is CATQSGSATYEQYF. V gene TRBV7-9 combines with J gene TRBJ2-7; 8 bases map to TRBD2. Germline V gives CDR1 SEHNR, CDR2 FQNEAQ (reference sequence). Trimming took 10 bases from V and 2 from J; bases not matched to a gene: 10. CDR3 length: 14 residues.

Concerning this clone itself: It is unclear where the CDR3 begins or ends on the DNA, so no DNA is shown, and the CDR3 is as TCRdb lists it. This sequence joins TRBV25-1 and TRBJ1-4. Germline V gives CDR1 MGHDK, CDR2 SYGVNS. Termini included, the CDR3 measures 15 amino acids. This CDR3 is CASSSSGNMGEKLFF.

The V gene is TRBV15, the J gene TRBJ2-1; tentatively, D is TRBD1 (6 bases). V dropped 6 bases and J dropped 6 bases, with 9 bases sitting between them. The length of the CDR3 is 12 residues. From germline, CDR1 is LNHNV and CDR2 YYDKDF (reference sequence). The CDR3 region has the DNA TGTGCCACCAGTTTGACAGGCAATGAGCAGTTCTTC. Its protein is CATSLTGNEQFF. Variable domain in full (rest from reference TRBV15 and TRBJ2-1): DAMVIQNPRYQVTQFGKPVTLSCSQTLNHNVMYWYQQKSSQAPKLLFHYYDKDFNNEADTPDNFQSRRPNTSFCFLDIRSPGLGDTAMYLCATSLTGNEQFFGPGTRLTVL.

The CDR3 DNA reads TGTGCCAGCCGGCAGGCAGGGGGCCTTTACAATGAGCAGTTCTTC. This sequence encodes CASRQAGGLYNEQFF. The chain carries TRBV7-2 and TRBJ2-1; 8 nucleotides match TRBD1. This CDR3 comprises 15 residues. V lost 8 bases, J lost 4 bases, and 10 bases stayed unmatched. Germline V gives CDR1 SGHTA, CDR2 FQGNSA.

This chain links TRBV7-7 with TRBJ2-5; TRBD2 matches 7 bases. Germline assignment: CDR1 SSHAT and CDR2 FNYEAQ (reference sequence). The CDR3 extends over 13 amino acids. The CDR3 loop is CASGGTTGETQYF. CDR3 nucleotides: TGTGCTAGCGGCGGGACTACGGGAGAGACCCAGTACTTC.

The J gene is TRBJ2-5, the V gene TRBV4-1; D unclear. Looked up from germline, CDR1 is MGHRA and CDR2 is YSYEKL. Trimming removed 1 base at V and 5 bases at J, with 11 bases between. This CDR3 contains 14 residues. CDR3 DNA: TGCGCCAGCAGCCAAGGAAAATCCTCGGAGACCCAGTACTTC. It codes for CASSQGKSSETQYF.

The genes are TRBV7-9 and TRBJ1-2; maybe TRBD1 (5 bases). The CDR3 spans 14 residues. V shed 1 base and J shed 4 bases, with 10 bases lying between them. Germline CDR1 SEHNR, CDR2 FQNEAQ (reference sequence). The CDR3 is CASSLDPGLYGYTF. The CDR3 DNA sequence: TGTGCCAGCAGCTTAGATCCAGGGCTCTATGGCTACACCTTC.

There are a few counts of this clone. The chain couples TRBV15 to TRBJ2-1, with TRBD2 identical over 7 bases. Germline trimming cut 4 bases from V and 3 bases from J; bases unmatched to any gene: 3. CDR1 LNHNV and CDR2 YYDKDF come from the germline V gene (reference sequence). The CDR3 sequence is 14 residues long. CDR3 loop: CATSTRTSYNEQFF. The CDR3 DNA reads TGTGCCACCAGCACCAGGACTAGCTACAATGAGCAGTTCTTC. Looking up the rest from reference TRBV15 and TRBJ2-1 gives the full variable domain: DAMVIQNPRYQVTQFGKPVTLSCSQTLNHNVMYWYQQKSSQAPKLLFHYYDKDFNNEADTPDNFQSRRPNTSFCFLDIRSPGLGDTAMYLCATSTRTSYNEQFFGPGTRLTVL.

This clone was seen a few times. V and J are TRBV30 and TRBJ1-1; a possible D gene is TRBD1 (6 bases). The germline V and J ends were trimmed by 2 bases and 1 base, with 11 bases remaining between them. The V gene's germline CDR1 is GTSNPN and CDR2 SVGIG (reference sequence). CDR3 length: 14 residues. For the CDR3, the DNA is TGTGCCTGGAGTAGGGGACAACAGAACACTGAAGCTTTCTTT. This gives the protein CAWSRGQQNTEAFF.

The CDR3 sequence is CSVEEAGREQYF. The CDR3 DNA is TGCAGCGTTGAAGAGGCAGGGCGCGAGCAGTACTTC. The genes are TRBV29-1 and TRBJ2-7, with D perhaps TRBD1 (5 bases). V shed 0 bases and J shed 6 bases, with 9 bases lying between them. The CDR3 has 12 amino acids. CDR1 SQVTM and CDR2 ANQGSEA come from the germline V gene.

Details on this clone: The same CDR3 also results from other DNA sequences found in this sample. This sequence joins TRBV29-1 and TRBJ1-1, with D possibly TRBD1 on 6 matching bases. The CDR3 totals 12 residues. CDR1 is SQVTM, CDR2 ANQGSEA, per germline. V was cut by 2 bases and J by 4 bases, with 8 bases left in between. CDR3 sequence: CSVEQGFTEAFF. CDR3 in DNA: TGCAGCGTTGAACAGGGGTTCACTGAAGCTTTCTTT. The full variable domain, rest sourced from reference TRBV29-1 and TRBJ1-1, is SAVISQKPSRDICQRGTSLTIQCQVDSQVTMMFWYRQQPGQSLTLIATANQGSEATYESGFVIDKFPISRPNLTFSTLTVSNMSPEDSSIYLCSVEQGFTEAFFGQGTRLTVV.

This clone was detected a few times. The genes are TRBV7-2 and TRBJ1-1, with 12 nucleotides matching TRBD1. In germline, CDR1 is SGHTA, CDR2 FQGNSA. The CDR3 sequence is 15 residues long. Trimming cost V 5 bases and J 3 bases; bases outside gene matches: 4. This CDR3 is CASSGTGGPYTEAFF. As DNA, the CDR3 is TGTGCCAGCAGCGGGACAGGGGGCCCTTACACTGAAGCTTTCTTT.

The J gene is TRBJ2-6, the V gene TRBV19, with D perhaps TRBD2 (5 bases). Germline CDR1 and CDR2: LNHDA and SQIVND (reference sequence). Trimming removed 0 bases from V and 12 bases from J, with 9 bases in between. CDR3 length: 13 amino acids. The CDR3 DNA follows: TGTGCCAGTAGTATAGACCGGACTGTCGTCCTGACTTTC. This codes for CASSIDRTVVLTF.